These 21 T cell receptor beta chains were sequenced from one sample in a study of CD8 T cells in ankylosing spondylitis. TCRdb analysed the 5' RACE reads with MiXCR anew, one entry per CDR3 protein. The sample contains around 180,000 distinct CDR3 sequences, 10% to 15% of which appear only once. The source material was blood, either unsorted or a sorted T cell fraction (not recorded which). Receptors originate from a female donor with ankylosing spondylitis or in good health (not recorded which).

The chain links TRBV12-3 or TRBV12-4 to TRBJ2-7; 10 nucleotides match TRBD1. V dropped 6 bases and J dropped 2; count of bases not matched to a gene: 4. The CDR3 runs 14 residues. The CDR3, as DNA: TGTGCCAGCAGGACCGGGACAGGGGCCTACGAGCAGTACTTC. Its protein product is CASRTGTGAYEQYF.

This clonotype occurred a few times. This rearrangement joins TRBV6-2 or TRBV6-3 to TRBJ2-3; no definite D call. The CDR3 spans 14 residues. V lost 0 bases and J lost 0, with 4 bases in between. Germline assignment: CDR1 MNHEY and CDR2 SVGEGT. The DNA for the CDR3 is TGTGCCAGCAGTTACTCGGACAGCACAGATACGCAGTATTTT. Its translation: CASSYSDSTDTQYF.

V gene TRBV7-2 combines with J gene TRBJ1-2; a weak D match, TRBD1 (5 bases). Trimming took 1 base from V and 5 from J, leaving 14 bases between them. The CDR3 has 15 residues. Germline-derived CDR1 and CDR2 are SGHTA and FQGNSA. The CDR3 coding sequence is TGTGCCAGCAGCTTAGGGGGGGGGTCTTGGTATGGCTACACCTTC. Translation: CASSLGGGSWYGYTF.

This clonotype was recorded at least ten times. The chain is built from TRBV20-1 and TRBJ1-2; a possible D gene is TRBD1 (5 bases). Germline V gives CDR1 DFQATT, CDR2 SNEGSKA (reference sequence). The CDR3 sequence is 12 residues long. V was trimmed by 6 bases and J by 5 bases, leaving 13 bases between them. CDR3 coding DNA: TGCAGTGCGGAAGCAGGGAATTATGGCTACACCTTC. Translation: CSAEAGNYGYTF.

This clonotype was counted ten times or more. The chain links TRBV20-1 to TRBJ2-5; 8 nucleotides agree with TRBD2. CDR1 is DFQATT and CDR2 is SNEGSKA in the germline V gene (reference sequence). This CDR3 has 15 amino acids. J gave up 2 bases and V 6 bases, and 11 bases lay outside the gene matches. CDR3 amino acids: CSASSDSGTQETQYF. As DNA, the CDR3 is TGCAGTGCCTCCTCCGATAGCGGGACACAAGAGACCCAGTACTTC.

The V gene is TRBV20-1, the J gene TRBJ2-5; TRBD2 agrees at 12 bases. This CDR3 is built from 15 residues. With V trimmed by 3 bases and J by 5 bases, 7 bases remained unmatched. CDR1 is DFQATT and CDR2 is SNEGSKA in the germline V gene (reference sequence). CDR3 sequence: CSARTSGRGGETQYF. In nucleotides, the CDR3 is TGCAGTGCTAGGACTAGCGGGAGAGGTGGGGAGACCCAGTACTTC.

This clonotype was observed a few times. This chain links TRBV9 with TRBJ2-1; D might be TRBD2 (6 bases). Germline V CDR1 and CDR2: SGDLS, YYNGEE. This CDR3 is built from 14 residues. Trimming shortened V by 4 bases and J by 10 bases, and 18 bases separated the two germline ends. DNA for the CDR3: TGTGCCAGCAGCCAGCAACCGGGACTCGGGGAGCAGTTCTTC. This encodes CASSQQPGLGEQFF.

Ten or more counts support this clonotype. The V and J genes are TRBV28 and TRBJ2-1; 10 bases are a match to TRBD2. Trimming removed 3 bases from V and 14 bases from J; junction bases left unmatched: 7. This CDR3 contains 13 residues. Germline V gene lookup returns CDR1 MDHEN and CDR2 SYDVKM. The chain's CDR3 is CASSFGLAGVKFF. The CDR3 nucleotides are TGTGCCAGCAGTTTTGGGCTAGCGGGAGTCAAGTTCTTC.

Concerning this clonotype itself: A much bigger clone sits one base away, suggesting this may be a read error. The chain uses TRBV2 and TRBJ1-5, with 7 positions matching TRBD1. CDR1 and CDR2 (germline): SNHLY, FYNNEI. This CDR3 spans 14 amino acids. Written as DNA, the CDR3 is TGTGCCAGCAGAGGGGACAGTAGCAATCAGCCCCAGAATTTT. It yields the protein CASRGDSSNQPQNF.

This clonotype appeared many times. The chain carries TRBV7-2 and TRBJ2-3; weak D call: TRBD1 (7 bases). Trimming removed 2 bases at V and 5 bases at J, with 11 bases between. The CDR3 has 14 residues. The V gene's germline CDR1 is SGHTA and CDR2 FQGNSA. Here the CDR3 DNA reads TGTGCCAGCAGCTTACAGGGGGGAAGAGATACGCAGTATTTT. This codes for CASSLQGGRDTQYF.

Only a few counts were recorded for this clonotype. The chain uses TRBV27 and TRBJ2-7, with TRBD1 identical over 11 bases. Germline loops: CDR1 MNHEY, CDR2 SMNVEV (reference sequence). This CDR3 spans 13 amino acids. The trim removed 10 bases at V and 5 bases at J, leaving 7 bases unmatched. This CDR3 reads CATGGQGANEQYF. In DNA, the CDR3 is TGTGCCACTGGAGGACAGGGGGCCAACGAGCAGTACTTC.

This clonotype was counted at least ten times. V and J are TRBV27 and TRBJ2-5, with 9 bases lining up with TRBD1. Germline CDR1 and CDR2: MNHEY and SMNVEV (reference sequence). The V segment lost 5 bases and the J segment 5 bases; nucleotides outside the gene matches: 0. There are 12 residues in the CDR3. The DNA of the CDR3 is TGTGCCAGCAGTGACAGGGGGGAGACCCAGTACTTC. Encoded protein: CASSDRGETQYF.

There are many counts of this clonotype. V is TRBV5-6 and J is TRBJ2-3, with 9 positions matching TRBD1. Germline V lookup: CDR1 SGHDT, CDR2 YYEEEE. The V and J ends lost 5 bases and 3 bases, in that order; junction bases with no gene match: 4. CDR3 length: 14 amino acids. The CDR3 DNA sequence: TGTGCCAGCAGACGGACAGGGGAGACAGATACGCAGTATTTT. Translated: CASRRTGETDTQYF.

The table lists this clonotype with many counts. The chain is built from TRBV7-2 and TRBJ2-5; D gene uncertain. The germline gives CDR1 SGHTA, CDR2 FQGNSA. V lost 5 bases, J lost 8 bases, and 12 bases lay in between. The CDR3 spans 12 residues. This CDR3 reads CASSPGPYTQYF. Here the CDR3 DNA reads TGTGCCAGCAGCCCCGGCCCGTATACCCAGTACTTC.

This clonotype was detected many times. The chain recombines TRBV4-1 with TRBJ1-3; maybe TRBD1 (6 bases). The germline CDR1 and CDR2 sequences are MGHRA and YSYEKL. The CDR3 runs 18 residues. Trimming shortened V by 0 bases and J by 0 bases, and 15 bases separated the two germline ends. In nucleotides, the CDR3 is TGCGCCAGCAGCCAAGATCCGTCACAGGGATTCTCTGGAAACACCATATATTTT. Its translation: CASSQDPSQGFSGNTIYF.

This clonotype was seen at least ten times. The chain combines TRBV5-1 with TRBJ2-1; the match to TRBD2 covers 10 bases. This CDR3 comprises 15 residues. The ends lost 3 bases at V and 6 bases at J; junction bases unmatched: 6. Germline lookup yields CDR1 SGHRS and CDR2 YFSETQ. CDR3 protein: CASSSGLARPNEQFF. CDR3 DNA sequence: TGCGCCAGCAGCTCGGGACTAGCGAGACCCAATGAGCAGTTCTTC.

This clonotype was recorded at least ten times. The rearrangement links TRBV5-1 to TRBJ2-1; 7 bases map to TRBD2. Looked up from germline, CDR1 is SGHRS and CDR2 is YFSETQ. Germline trimming cut 1 base from V and 0 bases from J; bases unmatched to any gene: 4. The CDR3 totals 16 residues. The CDR3 bases are TGCGCCAGCAGCTTGTCAGCGGGATACTCCTACAATGAGCAGTTCTTC. Translating it yields CASSLSAGYSYNEQFF.

This clonotype has more than one count but fewer than ten. The V gene is TRBV5-1, the J gene TRBJ2-7; D not resolved. The CDR3 extends over 13 amino acids. Germline V gene sequence: CDR1 SGHRS, CDR2 YFSETQ. V was cut by 3 bases and J by 2 bases, with 9 bases left in between. The CDR3 protein is CASSSGNTYEQYF. CDR3 coding DNA: TGCGCCAGCAGCTCGGGCAACACCTACGAGCAGTACTTC.

This clonotype was picked up many times. The chain couples TRBV20-1 to TRBJ2-3; a possible D gene is TRBD1 (6 bases). The CDR3 is made up of 14 amino acids. Trimming took 5 bases from V and 1 from J, leaving 13 bases between them. Germline assignment: CDR1 DFQATT and CDR2 SNEGSKA (reference sequence). The CDR3 DNA is TGCAGTGCTGGGACAAGGGGTGGCACAGATACGCAGTATTTT. This sequence encodes CSAGTRGGTDTQYF.

This clonotype was detected many times. This chain connects TRBV29-1 to TRBJ1-4; 10 bases align to TRBD1. This CDR3 is 13 amino acids long. Germline CDR1 and CDR2: SQVTM and ANQGSEA. V lost 4 bases and J lost 5; bases outside the gene matches: 1. CDR3 in amino acids: CSVGGQGNEKLFF. The CDR3 DNA is TGCAGCGTTGGGGGACAGGGGAATGAAAAACTGTTTTTT.

This clonotype was counted many times. This chain joins TRBV10-3 and TRBJ2-3; TRBD2 aligns across 15 bases. Germline CDR1 and CDR2: ENHRY and SYGVKD. CDR3 length: 16 residues. V lost 6 bases and J lost 3; bases outside the gene matches: 4. CDR3 coding DNA: TGTGCCATCAGACCGGGACTAGCGGGAGGTACAGATACGCAGTATTTT. As protein: CAIRPGLAGGTDTQYF.